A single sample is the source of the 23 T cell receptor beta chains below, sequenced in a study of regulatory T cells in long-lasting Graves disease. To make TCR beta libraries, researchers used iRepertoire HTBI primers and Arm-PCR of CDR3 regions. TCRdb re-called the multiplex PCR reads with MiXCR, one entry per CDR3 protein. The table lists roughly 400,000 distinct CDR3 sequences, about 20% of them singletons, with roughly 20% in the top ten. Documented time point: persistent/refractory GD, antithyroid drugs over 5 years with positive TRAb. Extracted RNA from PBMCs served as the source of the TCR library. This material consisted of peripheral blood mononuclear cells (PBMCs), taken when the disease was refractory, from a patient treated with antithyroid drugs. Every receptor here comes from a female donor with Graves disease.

CDR3 sequence reads: CASSASGARQPQHF. The DNA for the CDR3 is TGTGCCAGCAGTGCTTCGGGGGCGAGACAGCCCCAGCATTTT. The rearrangement joins TRBV25-1 to TRBJ1-5; TRBD1 is a possible D gene (6 bases). The CDR3 has 14 amino acids. The germline CDR1 and CDR2 sequences are MGHDK and SYGVNS. V lost 4 bases to trimming and J lost 7 bases, with 14 bases between them.

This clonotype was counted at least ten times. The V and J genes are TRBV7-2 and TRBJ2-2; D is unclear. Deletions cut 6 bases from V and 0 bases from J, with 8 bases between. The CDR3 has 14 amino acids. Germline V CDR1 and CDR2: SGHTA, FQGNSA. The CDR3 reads CASRREPNTGELFF. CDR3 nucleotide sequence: TGTGCCAGCAGACGAGAACCGAACACCGGGGAGCTGTTTTTT.

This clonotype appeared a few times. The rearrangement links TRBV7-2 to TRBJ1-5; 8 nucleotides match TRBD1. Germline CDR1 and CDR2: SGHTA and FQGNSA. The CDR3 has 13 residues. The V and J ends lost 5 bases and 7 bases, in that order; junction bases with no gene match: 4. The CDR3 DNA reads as TGTGCCAGCAGCACACAGGGGGAGCAGCCCCAGCATTTT. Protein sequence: CASSTQGEQPQHF.

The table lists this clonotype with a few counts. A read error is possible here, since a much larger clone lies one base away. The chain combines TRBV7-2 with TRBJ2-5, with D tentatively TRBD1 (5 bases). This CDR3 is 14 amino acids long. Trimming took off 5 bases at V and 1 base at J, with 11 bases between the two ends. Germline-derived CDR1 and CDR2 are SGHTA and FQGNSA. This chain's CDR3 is CASSRQSSQETQYF. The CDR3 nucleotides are TGTGCCAGCAGCCGACAGAGCTCCCAAGAGACCCAGTACTTC.

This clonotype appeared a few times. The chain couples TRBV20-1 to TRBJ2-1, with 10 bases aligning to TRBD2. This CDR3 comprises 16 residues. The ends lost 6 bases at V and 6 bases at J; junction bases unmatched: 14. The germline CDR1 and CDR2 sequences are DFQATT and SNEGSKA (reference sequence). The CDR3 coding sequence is TGCAGTGCCCTCCCTAATATAGCGGGAGGTTTCAATGAGCAGTTCTTC. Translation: CSALPNIAGGFNEQFF.

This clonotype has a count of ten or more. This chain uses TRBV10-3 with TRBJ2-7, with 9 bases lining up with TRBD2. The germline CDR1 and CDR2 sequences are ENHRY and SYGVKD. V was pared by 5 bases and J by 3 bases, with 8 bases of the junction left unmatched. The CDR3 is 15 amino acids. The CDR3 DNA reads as TGTGCCATCAGTCAAATAGCGGGAGAGGACTACGAGCAGTACTTC. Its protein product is CAISQIAGEDYEQYF.

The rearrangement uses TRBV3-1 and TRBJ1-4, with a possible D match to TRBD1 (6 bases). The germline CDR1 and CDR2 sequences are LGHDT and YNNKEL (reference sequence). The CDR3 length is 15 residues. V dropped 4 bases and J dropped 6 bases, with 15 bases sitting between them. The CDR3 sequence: CASSLQGRTDEKLFF. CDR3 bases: TGTGCCAGCAGCCTTCAGGGGCGGACTGATGAAAAACTGTTTTTT.

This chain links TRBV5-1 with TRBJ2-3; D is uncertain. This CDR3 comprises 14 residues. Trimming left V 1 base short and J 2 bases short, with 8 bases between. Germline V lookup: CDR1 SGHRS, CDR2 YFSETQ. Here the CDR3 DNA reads TGCGCCAGCAGCTTGAGGGCGTACACAGATACGCAGTATTTT. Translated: CASSLRAYTDTQYF.

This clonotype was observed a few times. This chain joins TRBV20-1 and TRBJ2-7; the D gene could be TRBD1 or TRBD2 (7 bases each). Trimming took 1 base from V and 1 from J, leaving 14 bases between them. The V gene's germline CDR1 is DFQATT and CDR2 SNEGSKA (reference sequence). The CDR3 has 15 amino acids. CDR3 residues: CSARVVQGGSYEQYF. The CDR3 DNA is TGCAGTGCTAGAGTAGTGCAGGGGGGGTCCTACGAGCAGTACTTC.

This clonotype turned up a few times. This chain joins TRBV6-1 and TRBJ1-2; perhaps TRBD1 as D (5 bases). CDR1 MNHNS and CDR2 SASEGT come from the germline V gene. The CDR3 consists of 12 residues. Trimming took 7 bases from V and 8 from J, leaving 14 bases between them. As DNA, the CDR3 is TGTGCCAGCACACAGGACAAATCCGGCTACACCTTC. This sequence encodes CASTQDKSGYTF.

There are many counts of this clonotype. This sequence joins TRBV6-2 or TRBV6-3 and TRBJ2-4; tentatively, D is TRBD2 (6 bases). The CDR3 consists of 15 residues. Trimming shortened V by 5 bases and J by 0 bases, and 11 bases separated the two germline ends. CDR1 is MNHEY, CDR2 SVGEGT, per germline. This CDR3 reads CASSPGVLAKNIQYF. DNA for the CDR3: TGTGCCAGCAGTCCGGGGGTACTAGCCAAAAACATTCAGTACTTC.

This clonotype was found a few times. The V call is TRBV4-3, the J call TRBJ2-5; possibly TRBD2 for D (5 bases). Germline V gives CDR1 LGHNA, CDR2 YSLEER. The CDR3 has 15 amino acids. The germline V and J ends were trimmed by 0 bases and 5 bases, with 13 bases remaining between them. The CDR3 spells CASSQDRLSGETQYF. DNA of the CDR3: TGCGCCAGCAGCCAAGATCGTCTTTCGGGGGAGACCCAGTACTTC.

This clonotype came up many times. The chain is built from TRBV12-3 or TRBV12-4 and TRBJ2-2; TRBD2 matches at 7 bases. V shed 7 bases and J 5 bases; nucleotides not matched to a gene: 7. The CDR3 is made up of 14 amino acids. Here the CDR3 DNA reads TGTGCCAGCAAAGGGGACGGGGGGACCGGGGAGCTGTTTTTT. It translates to CASKGDGGTGELFF.

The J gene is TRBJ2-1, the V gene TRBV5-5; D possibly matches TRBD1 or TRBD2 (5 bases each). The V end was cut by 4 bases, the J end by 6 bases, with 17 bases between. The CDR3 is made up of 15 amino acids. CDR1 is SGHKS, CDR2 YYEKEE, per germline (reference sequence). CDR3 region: CASSHWGKRVNEQFF. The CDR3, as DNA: TGTGCCAGCAGCCACTGGGGGAAGAGGGTCAATGAGCAGTTCTTC.

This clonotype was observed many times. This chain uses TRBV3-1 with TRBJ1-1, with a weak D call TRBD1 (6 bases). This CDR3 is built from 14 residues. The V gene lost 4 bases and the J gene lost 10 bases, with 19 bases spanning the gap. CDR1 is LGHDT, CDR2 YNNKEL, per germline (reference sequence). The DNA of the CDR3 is TGTGCCAGCAGCCTCCTGGGGGGGGGCAGGGGAGCTTTCTTT. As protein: CASSLLGGGRGAFF.

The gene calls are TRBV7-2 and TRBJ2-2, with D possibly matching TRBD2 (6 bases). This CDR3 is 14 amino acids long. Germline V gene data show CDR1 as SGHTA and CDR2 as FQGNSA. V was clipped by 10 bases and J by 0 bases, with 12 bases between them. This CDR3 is CATRGGANTGELFF. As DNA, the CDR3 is TGTGCCACCCGGGGCGGGGCGAACACCGGGGAGCTGTTTTTT.

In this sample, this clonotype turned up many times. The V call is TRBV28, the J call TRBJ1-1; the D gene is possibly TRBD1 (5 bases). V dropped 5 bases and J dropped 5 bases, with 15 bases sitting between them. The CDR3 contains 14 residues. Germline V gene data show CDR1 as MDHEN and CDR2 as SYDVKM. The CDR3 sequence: CASSPLGGRTEAFF. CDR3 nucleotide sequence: TGTGCCAGCAGTCCGTTGGGGGGAAGAACTGAAGCTTTCTTT. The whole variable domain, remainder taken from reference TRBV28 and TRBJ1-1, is DVKVTQSSRYLVKRTGEKVFLECVQDMDHENMFWYRQDPGLGLRLIYFSYDVKMKEKGDIPEGYSVSREKKERFSLILESASTNQTSMYLCASSPLGGRTEAFFGQGTRLTVV.

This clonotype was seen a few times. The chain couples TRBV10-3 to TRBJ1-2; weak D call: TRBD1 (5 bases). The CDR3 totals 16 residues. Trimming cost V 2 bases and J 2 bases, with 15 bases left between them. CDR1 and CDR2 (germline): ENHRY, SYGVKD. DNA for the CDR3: TGTGCCATCAGTGAGACATTTACAGGTATCAACTATGGCTACACCTTC. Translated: CAISETFTGINYGYTF.

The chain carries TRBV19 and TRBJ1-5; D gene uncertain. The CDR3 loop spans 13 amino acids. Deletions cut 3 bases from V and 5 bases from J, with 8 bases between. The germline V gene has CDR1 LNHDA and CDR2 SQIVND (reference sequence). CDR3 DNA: TGTGCCAGTAGTATGGAAGGGTATCAGCCCCAGCATTTT. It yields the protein CASSMEGYQPQHF.

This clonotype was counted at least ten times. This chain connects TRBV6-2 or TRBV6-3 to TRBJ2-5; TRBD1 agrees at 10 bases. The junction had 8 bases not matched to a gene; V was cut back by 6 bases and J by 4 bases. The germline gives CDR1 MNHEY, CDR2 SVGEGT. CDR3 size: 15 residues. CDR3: CASSARTGGTETQYF. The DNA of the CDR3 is TGTGCCAGCAGCGCTCGGACAGGGGGTACAGAGACCCAGTACTTC.

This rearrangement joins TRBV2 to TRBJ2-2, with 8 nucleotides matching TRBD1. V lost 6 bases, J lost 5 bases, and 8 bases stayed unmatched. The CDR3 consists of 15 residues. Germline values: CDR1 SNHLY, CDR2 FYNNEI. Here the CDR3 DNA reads TGTGCCAGCAGCCGCGGACAGGGTCGGACCGGGGAGCTGTTTTTT. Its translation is CASSRGQGRTGELFF.

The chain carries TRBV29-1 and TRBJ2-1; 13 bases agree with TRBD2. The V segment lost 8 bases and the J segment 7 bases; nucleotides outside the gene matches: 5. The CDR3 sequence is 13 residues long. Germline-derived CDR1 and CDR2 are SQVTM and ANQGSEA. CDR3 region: CSTRLAGGNEQFF. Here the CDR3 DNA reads TGCAGCACCCGACTAGCGGGAGGTAATGAGCAGTTCTTC.

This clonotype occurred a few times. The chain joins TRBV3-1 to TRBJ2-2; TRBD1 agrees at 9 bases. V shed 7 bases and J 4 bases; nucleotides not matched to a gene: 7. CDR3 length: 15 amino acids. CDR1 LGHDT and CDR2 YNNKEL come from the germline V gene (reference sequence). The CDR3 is CASTSGTGTTGELFF. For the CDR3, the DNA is TGTGCCAGCACCTCCGGGACAGGGACCACCGGGGAGCTGTTTTTT.